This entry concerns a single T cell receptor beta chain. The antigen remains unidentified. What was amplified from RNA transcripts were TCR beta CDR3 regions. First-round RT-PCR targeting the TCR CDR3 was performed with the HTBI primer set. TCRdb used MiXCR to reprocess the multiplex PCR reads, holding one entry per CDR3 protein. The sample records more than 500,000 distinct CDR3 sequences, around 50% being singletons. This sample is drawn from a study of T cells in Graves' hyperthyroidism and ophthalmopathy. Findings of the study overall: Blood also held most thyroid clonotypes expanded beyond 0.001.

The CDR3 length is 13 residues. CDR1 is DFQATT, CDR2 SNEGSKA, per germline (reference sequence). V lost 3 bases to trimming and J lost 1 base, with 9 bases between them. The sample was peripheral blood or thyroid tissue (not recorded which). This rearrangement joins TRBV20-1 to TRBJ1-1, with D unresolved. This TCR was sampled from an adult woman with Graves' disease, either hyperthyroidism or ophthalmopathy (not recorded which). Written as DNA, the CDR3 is TGCAGTGCTAGTCGGGCCACGAACACTGAAGCTTTCTTT. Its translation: CSASRATNTEAFF.